This TCR beta chain appears in the sequencing data of a study of OX40 agonist ivuxolimab in advanced cancers. The germline gives CDR1 SEHNR, CDR2 FQNEAQ (reference sequence). The CDR3 is 13 residues long. Trimming took 5 bases from V and 8 from J, leaving 10 bases between them. Profiling relied on immunoSEQ multiplex PCR, and the TCRdb table lists in-frame clones only, not all of them. The sample contains about 88,000 clones, approximately 85% of which appear only once. Here the sequenced sample was CD4+ or CD8+ T cells sorted from blood, taken in a trial of the OX40 agonist ivuxolimab. The chain is built from TRBV7-9 and TRBJ1-6; D is perhaps TRBD1 (5 bases). The TCR comes from an adult with an advanced solid tumor such as melanoma, head and neck, liver or kidney cancer. CDR3 in DNA: TGTGCCAGCAGCCAGGCGGGGGATTCACCCCTCCACTTT. It translates to CASSQAGDSPLHF.